A selection of T cell receptor beta chains follows, all from one sample in a study of neurological immune-mediated disorders. TCRdb analysed the 5' RACE reads with MiXCR anew, one entry per CDR3 protein. Among 20,000 to 25,000 distinct CDR3 sequences listed, 15% were seen once. Material for sequencing was PBMCs. These receptors were collected from a female donor with HTLV-1-associated myelopathy (HAM/TSP). CDR3s include the opening cysteine and the closing phenylalanine or tryptophan. Each record gives: D gene, V gene, J gene, clone size, CDR3 protein, CDR3 DNA. The D gene is left open where the match is weak. Only some rows state a clone size, as once, few, many or a class for expanded clones.

d_gene: .; v_gene: TRBV7-2; j_gene: TRBJ1-2; abundance: many; CDR3aa: CASSPFTSSGYTF; CDR3nt: TGTGCCAGCAGCCCCTTTACCTCCTCCGGCTACACCTTC
d_gene: TRBD2; v_gene: TRBV20-1; j_gene: TRBJ2-4; abundance: many; CDR3aa: CSARILAEAKNIQYF; CDR3nt: TGCAGTGCTAGAATCCTAGCGGAGGCCAAAAACATTCAGTACTTC
d_gene: TRBD1; v_gene: TRBV20-1; j_gene: TRBJ1-1; abundance: many; CDR3aa: CSASLAGTGGYRGEAFF; CDR3nt: TGCAGTGCTAGCTTGGCCGGGACAGGGGGTTATCGCGGTGAAGCTTTCTTT
d_gene: .; v_gene: TRBV5-1; j_gene: TRBJ2-7; abundance: many; CDR3aa: CASSLVTGVSSEQYF; CDR3nt: TGCGCCAGCAGCTTGGTAACGGGTGTCAGCAGCGAGCAGTACTTC
d_gene: .; v_gene: TRBV5-1; j_gene: TRBJ2-3; abundance: many; CDR3aa: CASSLDPRSWLGGDTQYF; CDR3nt: TGCGCCAGCAGCTTGGACCCCCGATCGTGGTTGGGAGGAGATACGCAGTATTTT
d_gene: TRBD2; v_gene: TRBV28; j_gene: TRBJ2-2; abundance: many; CDR3aa: CASSFLAGGPGELFF; CDR3nt: TGTGCCAGCAGTTTCCTAGCGGGGGGTCCCGGGGAGCTGTTTTTT
d_gene: TRBD2; v_gene: TRBV7-2; j_gene: TRBJ2-1; abundance: medium-sized; CDR3aa: CASSLVQRGGYNEQFF; CDR3nt: TGTGCCAGCAGCTTAGTCCAGCGGGGGGGTTACAATGAGCAGTTCTTC
d_gene: TRBD2; v_gene: TRBV20-1; j_gene: TRBJ2-1; abundance: once; CDR3aa: CSAGTIGAYNEQFF; CDR3nt: TGCAGTGCCGGGACTATCGGGGCCTACAATGAGCAGTTCTTC
d_gene: TRBD2; v_gene: TRBV5-1; j_gene: TRBJ2-5; abundance: .; CDR3aa: CASSLQFGLAGATYQETQYF; CDR3nt: TGCGCCAGCAGCCTCCAGTTCGGACTAGCGGGGGCCACGTACCAAGAGACCCAGTACTTC
d_gene: .; v_gene: TRBV25-1; j_gene: TRBJ2-1; abundance: many; CDR3aa: CASSEFGTDNEQFF; CDR3nt: TGTGCCAGCAGTGAATTTGGTACCGACAATGAGCAGTTCTTC
d_gene: TRBD1; v_gene: TRBV28; j_gene: TRBJ2-6; abundance: many; CDR3aa: CASSPQGSGANVLTF; CDR3nt: TGTGCCAGCAGTCCACAGGGGTCTGGGGCCAACGTCCTGACTTTC
d_gene: .; v_gene: TRBV5-1; j_gene: TRBJ2-1; abundance: many; CDR3aa: CASSLGHMIGYNEQFF; CDR3nt: TGCGCCAGCAGCTTGGGCCACATGATTGGCTACAATGAGCAGTTCTTC
d_gene: .; v_gene: TRBV3-1; j_gene: TRBJ2-7; abundance: many; CDR3aa: CASSQAQGNQFSEQYF; CDR3nt: TGTGCCAGCAGCCAAGCGCAGGGGAACCAATTTTCCGAGCAGTACTTC
d_gene: .; v_gene: TRBV7-2; j_gene: TRBJ2-5; abundance: many; CDR3aa: CASSLSRAQETQYF; CDR3nt: TGTGCCAGCAGCTTATCCCGGGCGCAAGAGACCCAGTACTTC
d_gene: .; v_gene: TRBV7-2; j_gene: TRBJ2-7; abundance: many; CDR3aa: CASSSKYEQYF; CDR3nt: TGTGCCAGCAGCTCTAAGTATGAGCAGTACTTC
d_gene: TRBD2; v_gene: TRBV6-5; j_gene: TRBJ2-1; abundance: many; CDR3aa: CASSLTSGGAGEQFF; CDR3nt: TGTGCCAGCAGCCTCACTAGCGGGGGGGCCGGTGAGCAGTTCTTC
d_gene: .; v_gene: TRBV18; j_gene: TRBJ2-1; abundance: many; CDR3aa: CASSPQGIDEQFF; CDR3nt: TGTGCCAGCTCACCCCAAGGTATTGATGAGCAGTTCTTC
d_gene: .; v_gene: TRBV7-8; j_gene: TRBJ2-3; abundance: many; CDR3aa: CASSLASPGADTQYF; CDR3nt: TGTGCCAGCAGCTTAGCTAGCCCCGGAGCAGATACGCAGTATTTT
d_gene: TRBD1; v_gene: TRBV10-3; j_gene: TRBJ2-5; abundance: medium-sized; CDR3aa: CAISELGQGGETQYF; CDR3nt: TGTGCCATCAGTGAGTTGGGACAGGGAGGAGAGACCCAGTACTTC
d_gene: .; v_gene: TRBV27; j_gene: TRBJ2-7; abundance: many; CDR3aa: CASSLSLGFSSYEQYF; CDR3nt: TGTGCCAGCAGTTTATCGTTAGGGTTCAGCTCCTACGAGCAGTACTTC
d_gene: .; v_gene: TRBV27; j_gene: TRBJ2-7; abundance: many; CDR3aa: CASSLGTTYEQYF; CDR3nt: TGTGCCAGCAGCTTAGGGACAACATACGAGCAGTACTTC
d_gene: TRBD1; v_gene: TRBV20-1; j_gene: TRBJ1-1; abundance: medium-sized; CDR3aa: CSARTTGVNTEAFF; CDR3nt: TGCAGTGCCAGAACGACAGGGGTCAATACTGAAGCTTTCTTT
d_gene: TRBD1; v_gene: TRBV5-1; j_gene: TRBJ2-7; abundance: many; CDR3aa: CASSPDRVSYEQYF; CDR3nt: TGCGCCAGCAGCCCGGACAGGGTATCCTACGAGCAGTACTTC
d_gene: .; v_gene: TRBV9; j_gene: TRBJ1-4; abundance: medium-sized; CDR3aa: CASSVGGANEKLFF; CDR3nt: TGTGCCAGCAGCGTAGGCGGTGCTAATGAAAAACTGTTTTTT
d_gene: .; v_gene: TRBV10-3; j_gene: TRBJ2-7; abundance: many; CDR3aa: CAIRSQYTSYEQYF; CDR3nt: TGTGCCATCAGGTCACAGTATACCTCCTACGAGCAGTACTTC
d_gene: TRBD1; v_gene: TRBV30; j_gene: TRBJ1-4; abundance: many; CDR3aa: CAWGPRTGDEKLFF; CDR3nt: TGTGCCTGGGGACCCCGGACAGGGGATGAAAAACTGTTTTTT
d_gene: .; v_gene: TRBV20-1; j_gene: TRBJ1-6; abundance: many; CDR3aa: CSASGQGSYSPLHF; CDR3nt: TGCAGTGCTAGCGGGCAGGGATCCTATTCACCCCTCCACTTT
d_gene: TRBD2; v_gene: TRBV5-1; j_gene: TRBJ2-2; abundance: many; CDR3aa: CASSPSGDTGELFF; CDR3nt: TGCGCCAGCAGCCCTAGCGGGGACACCGGGGAGCTGTTTTTT
d_gene: TRBD1; v_gene: TRBV7-3; j_gene: TRBJ1-1; abundance: many; CDR3aa: CASSTQGIAEAFF; CDR3nt: TGTGCCAGCAGTACACAGGGGATAGCTGAAGCTTTCTTT
d_gene: .; v_gene: TRBV3-1; j_gene: TRBJ2-1; abundance: many; CDR3aa: CASSQVMTGSEQFF; CDR3nt: TGTGCCAGCAGCCAAGTAATGACAGGTTCTGAGCAGTTCTTC
d_gene: .; v_gene: TRBV11-2; j_gene: TRBJ2-3; abundance: .; CDR3aa: CASSLGGPSTDTQYF; CDR3nt: TGTGCCAGCAGCTTAGGAGGGCCCAGCACAGATACGCAGTATTTT
d_gene: .; v_gene: TRBV5-1; j_gene: TRBJ1-6; abundance: few; CDR3aa: CASSLGQAYNSPLHF; CDR3nt: TGCGCCAGCAGCCTCGGGCAGGCCTATAATTCACCCCTCCACTTT
d_gene: .; v_gene: TRBV20-1; j_gene: TRBJ1-2; abundance: once; CDR3aa: CRGTSGVSYGYTF; CDR3nt: TGCAGGGGGACATCAGGAGTCTCCTATGGCTACACCTTC
d_gene: .; v_gene: TRBV20-1; j_gene: TRBJ2-5; abundance: many; CDR3aa: CSARARTGVETQYF; CDR3nt: TGCAGTGCTAGAGCCCGCACAGGTGTAGAGACCCAGTACTTC
d_gene: .; v_gene: TRBV20-1; j_gene: TRBJ1-1; abundance: .; CDR3aa: CSSRGGRVGEAFF; CDR3nt: TGCAGTAGCCGAGGAGGGCGTGTAGGGGAAGCTTTCTTT
d_gene: .; v_gene: TRBV5-5; j_gene: TRBJ2-5; abundance: many; CDR3aa: CASSLAPRQLQETQYF; CDR3nt: TGTGCCAGCAGCTTGGCGCCCAGACAGCTCCAAGAGACCCAGTACTTC
d_gene: TRBD1; v_gene: TRBV5-1; j_gene: TRBJ2-1; abundance: many; CDR3aa: CASFPGTGYNEQFF; CDR3nt: TGCGCCAGCTTTCCCGGGACAGGTTACAATGAGCAGTTCTTC
d_gene: TRBD1; v_gene: TRBV28; j_gene: TRBJ2-7; abundance: .; CDR3aa: CASSARTGVSHEQYF; CDR3nt: TGTGCCAGCAGTGCCCGGACAGGGGTTTCCCACGAGCAGTACTTC
d_gene: .; v_gene: TRBV20-1; j_gene: TRBJ2-7; abundance: .; CDR3aa: CSARQIQGLSYEQYF; CDR3nt: TGCAGTGCTAGACAGATACAGGGTTTGAGCTACGAGCAGTACTTC